This T cell receptor beta chain was sequenced in a study of response to subunit inactivated influenza vaccine. Points from the study as a whole: Each seasonal influenza vaccination recruits few new T cells, the authors suggested.

MiXCR, applied by TCRdb to the RT-PCR reads, yields one record per CDR3 protein. The sample includes over 750,000 distinct CDR3 sequences, 21% seen only once; the top ten take roughly 10%. This clonotype was seen more than once but under ten times. Its target is unknown. Here the sequenced sample was PBMCs from blood, taken 4 to 6 days after vaccination. This TCR was sampled from a man aged 45-60 years who received an inactivated influenza vaccine.

The CDR3 nucleotides read TGCAGTGCTAGAGGCCGGACAGGGAGCACTGAAGCTTTCTTT. Translated: CSARGRTGSTEAFF. The chain is built from TRBV20-1 and TRBJ1-1; 8 nucleotides agree with TRBD1. This CDR3 is built from 14 residues. Germline lookup yields CDR1 DFQATT and CDR2 SNEGSKA (reference sequence). With V trimmed by 1 base and J by 4 bases, 5 bases remained unmatched.